These 4 T cell receptor beta chains were all obtained from the same sample, sequenced in a study of T cells in Graves' hyperthyroidism and ophthalmopathy. Amplified TCR beta CDR3 regions derived from RNA transcripts. Carried out on the TCR CDR3, a first-round RT-PCR used the HTBI primer set. TCRdb re-derived calls from the multiplex PCR reads in MiXCR, one entry per CDR3 protein. Here the sample spans about 640,000 distinct CDR3 sequences, about 20% being singletons. Sequenced sample: blood. The receptors come from a young man with Graves' ophthalmopathy.

This chain links TRBV2 with TRBJ1-4, with TRBD1 as a possible D gene (6 bases). V was pared by 8 bases and J by 5 bases, with 12 bases between. CDR3 length equals 13 residues. CDR1 is SNHLY, CDR2 FYNNEI, per germline. The CDR3 DNA follows: TGTGCCAGCCGTGGACAGCAGAATGAAAAACTGTTTTTT. Translation gives CASRGQQNEKLFF. The full variable domain, in which reference TRBV2 and TRBJ1-4 provide the parts outside the CDR3, is EPEVTQTPSHQVTQMGQEVILRCVPISNHLYFYWYRQILGQKVEFLVSFYNNEISEKSEIFDDQFSVERPDGSNFTLKIRSTKLEDSAMYFCASRGQQNEKLFFGSGTQLSVL.

This clonotype was recorded a few times. The chain is built from TRBV10-3 and TRBJ2-7; D is unresolved. This CDR3 region has 12 residues. Trimming stripped 10 bases from V and 3 bases from J, with 13 bases between. Germline CDR1 and CDR2: ENHRY and SYGVKD. The CDR3 loop reads CATGSQVYEQYF. The CDR3 nucleotides read TGTGCCACCGGATCACAAGTCTACGAGCAGTACTTC.

This clonotype was found many times. The chain carries TRBV7-2 and TRBJ2-3, with TRBD2 as a possible D gene (6 bases). Trimming took off 6 bases at V and 3 bases at J, with 7 bases between the two ends. Germline-derived CDR1 and CDR2 are SGHTA and FQGNSA. CDR3 length: 12 residues. This chain's CDR3 is CASREGTDTQYF. As DNA, the CDR3 is TGTGCCAGCAGGGAGGGGACAGATACGCAGTATTTT.

This clonotype was seen repeatedly, ten times or more. V gene TRBV18 combines with J gene TRBJ2-7; D is unresolved. The germline CDR1 and CDR2 sequences are KGHSH and LQKENI. This CDR3 is 13 amino acids long. Trimming removed 5 bases from V and 1 base from J, with 9 bases in between. The CDR3 sequence: CASSSDQSYEQYF. CDR3 nucleotide sequence: TGTGCCAGCTCATCAGACCAGTCCTACGAGCAGTACTTC.